This T cell receptor beta chain originates from a study of T cells after yellow fever vaccination. Whole-study context: Preparation of fractions with low cell numbers was performed using SMART-Seq v4 Ultra Low Input.

V lost 0 bases, J lost 4 bases, and 3 bases stayed unmatched. CDR1 is LGHNA and CDR2 is YSLEER in the germline V gene. The CDR3 covers 16 residues. In making TCR cDNA, 5'RACE template switching added a universal primer site and UMIs to it. MiXCR, run by TCRdb on the 5' RACE reads, gives a single entry per CDR3 protein. The sample has approximately 550,000 distinct CDR3 sequences; over 15% are singletons. The chain links TRBV4-3 to TRBJ2-1; TRBD2 agrees at 10 bases. This sample comprised PBMCs, obtained 15 days after the yellow fever booster vaccination. The clonotype comes from a man aged 25 to 40 who received the YFV17D yellow fever vaccine. The CDR3 DNA sequence: TGCGCCAGCAGCCAAGAGTCTAGCGGGAGATACAATGAGCAGTTCTTC. It is translated as CASSQESSGRYNEQFF.